Below are 21 T cell receptor beta chains sequenced from a single sample in a study of T-cell memory formation after mild COVID-19 (dated by TCRdb to about 2021). The library relied on 5' RACE. Instrument used: Illumina NovaSeq 6000. In TCRdb, the public reads were trimmed at Q25 with fastp and aligned with MiXCR, with productive beta chains retained. Each entry merges the rows of one CDR3 protein and shows their most common DNA and genes. Present in this sample are just under 150,000 distinct CDR3 sequences, 15% to 20% of which were seen just once. The top ten constitute about 2.1% of the sample. The source material was PBMCs or a T cell subset sorted from them (not recorded which). The receptor set was obtained from an adult woman who had mild COVID-19 (a few samples of this study predate the infection). The sample titles of this study are shuffled in the database, so cell type and time point are left out; the donor was told from shared clones.

The chain joins TRBV30 to TRBJ1-1; D not certain. The V end lost 0 bases, the J end lost 0 bases, and 14 bases lay between the germline ends. Germline-derived CDR1 and CDR2 are GTSNPN and SVGIG (reference sequence). This CDR3 comprises 16 residues. CDR3 in DNA: TGTGCCTGGAGTGTAGGAGTGGGCAGACTGAACACTGAAGCTTTCTTT. Its translation is CAWSVGVGRLNTEAFF.

This clonotype was found a few times. The rearrangement uses TRBV4-2 and TRBJ1-6; D unresolved. V was cut by 5 bases and J by 9 bases, with 8 bases left in between. The CDR3 has 12 residues. Germline loops: CDR1 LGHNA, CDR2 YNFKEQ. The CDR3 DNA is TGTGCCAGCAGCAGGGAGGGTTCACCCCTCCACTTT. It codes for CASSREGSPLHF.

This clonotype was seen a handful of times. The CDR3 DNA is TGTGCCAGCAGCTTTTTGCCCTACAATGAGCAGTTCTTC. It specifies CASSFLPYNEQFF. The chain has TRBV11-2 and TRBJ2-1; no reliable D call. The CDR3 sequence is 13 residues long. The V end lost 3 bases, the J end lost 2 bases, and 5 bases lay between the germline ends. Looked up from germline, CDR1 is SGHAT and CDR2 is FQNNGV.

This clonotype has at least ten counts. The chain uses TRBV7-2 and TRBJ2-7; 7 positions match TRBD1. Germline-derived CDR1 and CDR2 are SGHTA and FQGNSA. The CDR3 contains 21 residues. Trimming at V came to 5 bases and at J to 0 bases, leaving 25 bases not matched to a gene. The CDR3: CASSQNADRLAIRQHSYEQYF. The CDR3, as DNA: TGTGCCAGCAGCCAGAATGCGGACAGGCTTGCGATAAGACAACACTCCTACGAGCAGTACTTC. Complete variable domain (other parts from reference TRBV7-2 and TRBJ2-7): GAGVSQSPSNKVTEKGKDVELRCDPISGHTALYWYRQSLGQGLEFLIYFQGNSAPDKSGLPSDRFSAERTGGSVSTLTIQRTQQEDSAVYLCASSQNADRLAIRQHSYEQYFGPGTRLTVT.

The gene calls are TRBV7-2 and TRBJ2-2, with 10 positions matching TRBD2. The V gene end was trimmed by 2 bases and the J gene end by 3 bases; junction bases not matched to a gene: 3. The CDR3 sequence is 16 residues long. CDR1 is SGHTA and CDR2 is FQGNSA in the germline V gene. This chain's CDR3 is CASSLRLAGDTGELFF. CDR3 DNA: TGTGCCAGCAGCTTAAGGCTAGCGGGAGACACCGGGGAGCTGTTTTTT.

The rearrangement links TRBV11-2 to TRBJ2-3; D not certain. V was clipped by 1 base and J by 6 bases, with 11 bases between them. Looked up from germline, CDR1 is SGHAT and CDR2 is FQNNGV. The CDR3 extends over 14 amino acids. CDR3 sequence (DNA): TGTGCCAGCAGCTTAGGTACGATCCTTGATACGCAGTATTTT. Translated: CASSLGTILDTQYF.

The chain combines TRBV5-1 with TRBJ2-2, with a possible D match to TRBD1 (5 bases). The CDR3 length is 17 residues. Deletions cut 0 bases from V and 3 bases from J, with 15 bases between. Per germline, CDR1 SGHRS and CDR2 YFSETQ. CDR3 sequence reads: CASSLEQVQGYTGELFF. The CDR3 DNA sequence: TGCGCCAGCAGCTTGGAACAGGTGCAGGGCTACACCGGGGAGCTGTTTTTT.

There are a few counts of this clonotype. This rearrangement joins TRBV5-5 to TRBJ2-3, with 12 positions matching TRBD2. CDR3 length equals 18 residues. After removal of 3 bases from V and 5 bases from J, the junction contained 13 bases not matched to a gene. Germline CDR1 reads SGHKS; CDR2 reads YYEKEE (reference sequence). In nucleotides, the CDR3 is TGTGCCAGCAGCTCGGATCCCCTAGCGGGGGGGCATGGAGATACGCAGTATTTT. This sequence encodes CASSSDPLAGGHGDTQYF. The variable domain in full, with the rest retrieved from reference TRBV5-5 and TRBJ2-3, is DAGVTQSPTHLIKTRGQQVTLRCSPISGHKSVSWYQQVLGQGPQFIFQYYEKEERGRGNFPDRFSARQFPNYSSELNVNALLLGDSALYLCASSSDPLAGGHGDTQYFGPGTRLTVL.

Here the CDR3 reads CASSTGTAYEQYF. CDR3 sequence (DNA): TGCGCCAGCAGCACAGGGACAGCCTACGAGCAGTACTTC. The chain recombines TRBV5-1 with TRBJ2-7, with TRBD1 matching over 7 bases. CDR3 length: 13 amino acids. Germline V lookup: CDR1 SGHRS, CDR2 YFSETQ. The trim removed 4 bases at V and 2 bases at J, leaving 3 bases unmatched.

Turning to this clonotype: The junction and the germline gene differ at one end; a read error may be behind it. The gene calls are TRBV29-1 and TRBJ1-1, with 7 bases that match TRBD1. The CDR3 runs to 11 residues. Looked up from germline, CDR1 is SQVTM and CDR2 is ANQGSEA. The CDR3 region is CSVEDPGTEGF. DNA for the CDR3: TGCAGCGTTGAAGATCCGGGGACAGAAGGATTT.

At least ten counts were recorded for this clonotype. The chain uses TRBV5-1 and TRBJ2-7; 10 positions match TRBD2. The ends lost 0 bases at V and 3 bases at J; junction bases unmatched: 6. Germline lookup yields CDR1 SGHRS and CDR2 YFSETQ. CDR3 length: 16 residues. In nucleotides, the CDR3 is TGCGCCAGCAGCTTGGGGGGGACTAGCGCCCACTACGAGCAGTACTTC. Translated: CASSLGGTSAHYEQYF.

The chain carries TRBV5-1 and TRBJ2-2; D uncertain. This CDR3 has 15 residues. In germline, CDR1 is SGHRS, CDR2 YFSETQ. The V end lost 1 base, the J end lost 4 bases, and 11 bases lay between the germline ends. The CDR3 DNA sequence: TGCGCCAGCAGCTTGAGGACGGATGGCACCGGGGAGCTGTTTTTT. Protein product: CASSLRTDGTGELFF.

This clonotype came up a few times. The chain joins TRBV6-5 to TRBJ1-6, with a weak D call TRBD1 (5 bases). Looked up from germline, CDR1 is MNHEY and CDR2 is SVGAGI. Trimming took off 0 bases at V and 5 bases at J, with 8 bases between the two ends. This CDR3 is 15 amino acids long. In DNA, the CDR3 is TGTGCCAGCAGTTACTCGGGACGGAATAATTCACCCCTCCACTTT. It yields the protein CASSYSGRNNSPLHF.

This chain links TRBV20-1 with TRBJ2-5, with a possible D match to TRBD2 (6 bases). Germline CDR1 reads DFQATT; CDR2 reads SNEGSKA (reference sequence). Trimming left V 6 bases short and J 7 bases short, with 18 bases between. CDR3 length: 13 residues. The CDR3: CSAELSGQGTQYF. The CDR3 DNA follows: TGCAGTGCAGAACTTAGCGGCCAGGGGACCCAGTACTTC.

This rearrangement joins TRBV30 to TRBJ1-2, with 9 bases identical to TRBD1. The germline CDR1 and CDR2 sequences are GTSNPN and SVGIG (reference sequence). Losses at the gene ends were 2 bases for V and 3 bases for J; bases not matched to a gene: 7. CDR3 length equals 15 residues. The CDR3 bases are TGTGCCTGGAGTCCATACAGGGGGCTTGACTATGGCTACACCTTC. Protein sequence: CAWSPYRGLDYGYTF.

CDR3 protein: CASTNVFGETEAFF. The CDR3 DNA reads TGCGCCAGCACAAATGTTTTCGGGGAAACTGAAGCTTTCTTT. V gene TRBV5-1 combines with J gene TRBJ1-1, with D unclear. The CDR3 totals 14 residues. In germline, CDR1 is SGHRS, CDR2 YFSETQ. Trimming shortened V by 6 bases and J by 5 bases, and 17 bases separated the two germline ends.

CDR3: CASSYRGAGGGNEQFF. CDR3 sequence (DNA): TGTGCCAGCAGTTACCGCGGGGCAGGGGGAGGTAATGAGCAGTTCTTC. The V call is TRBV6-2 or TRBV6-3, the J call TRBJ2-1; D might be TRBD1 (7 bases). V gave up 2 bases and J gave up 7 bases, with 18 bases separating them. Germline loops: CDR1 MNHEY, CDR2 SVGEGT. This CDR3 has 16 amino acids.

This clonotype was observed a few times. V and J are TRBV20-1 and TRBJ2-3; D is possibly TRBD2 (5 bases). The CDR3 is 15 residues long. V was trimmed by 6 bases and J by 2 bases, leaving 18 bases between them. The V gene's germline CDR1 is DFQATT and CDR2 SNEGSKA (reference sequence). Here the CDR3 reads CSAALSGLPTDTQYF. In nucleotides, the CDR3 is TGCAGTGCCGCCCTGTCCGGACTTCCCACAGATACGCAGTATTTT.

This clonotype was observed at least ten times. The rearrangement links TRBV20-1 to TRBJ2-2; 10 bases agree with TRBD2. The trim removed 0 bases at V and 7 bases at J, leaving 8 bases unmatched. Germline CDR1 DFQATT, CDR2 SNEGSKA (reference sequence). This CDR3 spans 16 amino acids. The CDR3 coding sequence is TGCAGTGCTAGAGATCGGAGCGGGAGGGCCCACGGGGAGCTGTTTTTT. Translating gives CSARDRSGRAHGELFF.

This chain connects TRBV7-8 to TRBJ1-4, with no clear D. V was cut by 4 bases and J by 7 bases, with 16 bases left in between. From germline, CDR1 is SGHVS and CDR2 FQNEAQ. The CDR3 sequence is 15 residues long. For the CDR3, the DNA is TGTGCCAGCAGCTCAGGATATCGGAGGGTTGAAAAACTGTTTTTT. This encodes CASSSGYRRVEKLFF.

The chain couples TRBV7-6 to TRBJ2-7, with D hard to call. V was clipped by 5 bases and J by 4 bases, with 15 bases between them. This CDR3 has 14 residues. In germline, CDR1 is SGHVS, CDR2 FNYEAQ. CDR3 protein: CASSPQFGRYEQYF. In DNA, the CDR3 is TGTGCCAGCAGCCCGCAGTTTGGCCGGTACGAGCAGTACTTC.